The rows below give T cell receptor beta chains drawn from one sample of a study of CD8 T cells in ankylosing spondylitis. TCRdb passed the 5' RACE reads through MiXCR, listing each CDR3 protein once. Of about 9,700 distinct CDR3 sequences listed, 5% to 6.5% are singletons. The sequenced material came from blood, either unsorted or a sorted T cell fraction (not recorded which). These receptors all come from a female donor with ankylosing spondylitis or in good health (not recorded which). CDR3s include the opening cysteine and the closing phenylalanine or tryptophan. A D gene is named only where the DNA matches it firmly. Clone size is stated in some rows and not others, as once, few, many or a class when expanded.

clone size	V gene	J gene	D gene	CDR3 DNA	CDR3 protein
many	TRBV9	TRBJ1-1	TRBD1	TGTGCCAGCAGCCCTAACAGGGGGCGCACTGAAGCTTTCTTT	CASSPNRGRTEAFF
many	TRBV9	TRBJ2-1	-	TGTGCCAGCAGCGTAGACGGGGGCTACAATGAGCAGTTCTTC	CASSVDGGYNEQFF
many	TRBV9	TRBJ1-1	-	TGTGCCAGCAGCGTAGGGGGGGCTGAAGCTTTCTTT	CASSVGGAEAFF
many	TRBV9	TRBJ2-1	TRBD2	TGTGCCAGCAGCCACGCTAGCGGGGGGTTTTCGTCGTACAATGAGCAGTTCTTC	CASSHASGGFSSYNEQFF
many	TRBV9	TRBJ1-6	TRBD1	TGTGCCAGCAGCTTCCGGGACAGGGTTTCACCCCTCCACTTT	CASSFRDRVSPLHF
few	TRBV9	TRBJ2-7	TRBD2	TGTGCCAGCAGCCCGAGCGGGGACTCCTACGAGCAGTACTTC	CASSPSGDSYEQYF
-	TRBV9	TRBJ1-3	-	TGTGCCAGCAGCGTAGGGAGCCTGGGAGGAAACACCATATATTTT	CASSVGSLGGNTIYF
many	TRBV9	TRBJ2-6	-	TGTGCCAGCAGCGTAGATGAGTCTGGGGCCAACGTCCTGACTTTC	CASSVDESGANVLTF
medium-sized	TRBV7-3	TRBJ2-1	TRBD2	TGTGCCAGCAGCCTGAATCGGGTTGGGACTAGTAAGTTCTTC	CASSLNRVGTSKFF
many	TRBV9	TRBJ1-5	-	TGTGCCAGCAGCGTTGGGTACAATCAGCCCCAGCATTTT	CASSVGYNQPQHF
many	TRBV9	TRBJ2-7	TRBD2	TGTGCCAGCGCCCCCTCCCTAGCGGCCGAGCAGTACTTC	CASAPSLAAEQYF
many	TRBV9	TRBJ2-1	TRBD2	TGTGCCAGCAGCCCAAGACTAGCGGGGGTCTCAAGTGAGCAGTTCTTC	CASSPRLAGVSSEQFF
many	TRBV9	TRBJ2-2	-	TGTGCCAGCAGGTCTCTGACCGGGGAGCTGTTTTTT	CASRSLTGELFF
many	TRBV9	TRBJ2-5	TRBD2	TGTGCCAGCAACCGAGCGGGGGCACAAGAGACCCAGTACTTC	CASNRAGAQETQYF
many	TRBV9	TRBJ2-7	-	TGTGCCAGCAGTCGTAGTGGGGGAGGCGAATACGAGCAGTACTTC	CASSRSGGGEYEQYF
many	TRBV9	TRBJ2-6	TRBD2	TGTGCCAGCAGCATAACGCGGGAGGTTGGGGCCAACGTCCTGACTTTC	CASSITREVGANVLTF
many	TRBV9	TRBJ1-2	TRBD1	TGTGCCAGCAGCGCTATTTCCGGGACAGCCTATGGCTACACCTTC	CASSAISGTAYGYTF
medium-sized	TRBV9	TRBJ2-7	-	TGTGCCAGCAGCGTAGGTGACAGCCTTTCCTACGAGCAGTACTTC	CASSVGDSLSYEQYF
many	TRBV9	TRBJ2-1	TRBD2	TGTGCCAGCAGCGCTAGCGGGACCGACTACAATGAGCAGTTCTTC	CASSASGTDYNEQFF
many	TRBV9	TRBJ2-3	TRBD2	TGTGCCAGCAGCCCGACTAGCGGGGGCACAGATACGCAGTATTTT	CASSPTSGGTDTQYF
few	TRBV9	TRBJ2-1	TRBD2	TGTGCCAGCAGCGCCGGGGGGAGCGGGATGTACAATGAGCAGTTCTTC	CASSAGGSGMYNEQFF
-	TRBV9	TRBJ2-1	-	TGTGCCAGCAGCGGAGGGACGGCCTACAATGAGCAGTTCTTC	CASSGGTAYNEQFF
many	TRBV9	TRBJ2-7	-	TGTGCCAGCAGCACTAACCCGGACAGATACGAGCAGTACTTC	CASSTNPDRYEQYF
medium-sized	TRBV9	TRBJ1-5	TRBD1	TGTGCCAGCAGCGCAGGGGGCGATGGCAATCAGCCCCAGCATTTT	CASSAGGDGNQPQHF
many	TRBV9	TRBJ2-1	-	TGTGCCAGCAGCGATGGGACGGTGCCTAATAATGAGCAGTTCTTC	CASSDGTVPNNEQFF
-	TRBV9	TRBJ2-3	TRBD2	TGTGCCAGCAGCGTATACCTTAGCGGGGATACGCAGTATTTT	CASSVYLSGDTQYF
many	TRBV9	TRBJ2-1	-	TGTGCCAGCAGCCCGGGGACATTGACCGATGAGCAGTTCTTC	CASSPGTLTDEQFF